Shown below are 5 T cell receptor beta chains from a single sample sequenced in a study of human T cells and chemical hapten exposure. TCRdb recomputed calls from the RACE reads with MiXCR, one row per CDR3 protein. The data contain 300,000 to 400,000 distinct CDR3 sequences, approximately 6.3% of them seen just once; the ten biggest clones take up approximately 8%. As to time point: patch test 1, 2 weeks after DPC sensitization. The treatment was: therapeutic diphenylcyclopropenone sensitization with weekly scalp DPC. The specimen was whole blood, collected in connection with sensitization to the hapten diphenylcyclopropenone (DPC). The receptors here all came from a woman younger than 35 with alopecia areata. Some clones in this sample may be carry-over from other donors' samples.

There are a few counts of this clonotype. The genes are TRBV6-5 and TRBJ1-2; D call uncertain. The V gene's germline CDR1 is MNHEY and CDR2 SVGAGI. Trimming took 0 bases from V and 4 from J, leaving 12 bases between them. This CDR3 has 15 residues. CDR3: CASSYSLRPVYGYTF. The CDR3 DNA is TGTGCCAGCAGTTACTCCCTACGTCCAGTCTATGGCTACACCTTC.

This clonotype was recorded many times. The CDR3 sequence is CATSEPTENYGYTF. In nucleotides, the CDR3 is TGTGCCACCAGTGAGCCGACGGAGAACTATGGCTACACCTTC. The chain is built from TRBV24-1 and TRBJ1-2, with D hard to call. The CDR3 loop spans 14 amino acids. Germline V CDR1 and CDR2: KGHDR, SFDVKD. V shed 4 bases and J shed 2 bases, with 10 bases lying between them.

In its sample, this clonotype was seen many times. V usage is TRBV29-1 and J usage is TRBJ2-7; D unclear. The CDR3 is 16 amino acids. The V end lost 6 bases, the J end lost 5 bases, and 26 bases lay between the germline ends. Looked up from germline, CDR1 is SQVTM and CDR2 is ANQGSEA. The CDR3 sequence: CSVTDTAKTYTDEQYF. In DNA, the CDR3 is TGCAGCGTCACCGATACGGCCAAGACATATACTGACGAGCAGTACTTC.

There are a few counts of this clonotype. This chain links TRBV27 with TRBJ1-3; no firm D call. Germline V gene sequence: CDR1 MNHEY, CDR2 SMNVEV (reference sequence). V lost 5 bases to trimming and J lost 3 bases, with 5 bases between them. CDR3 length: 12 amino acids. As DNA, the CDR3 is TGTGCCAGCAGTGGACGTGGAAACACCATATATTTT. Its translation: CASSGRGNTIYF.

This chain connects TRBV10-3 to TRBJ2-7; TRBD1 agrees at 7 bases. The trim removed 6 bases at V and 3 bases at J, leaving 5 bases unmatched. The CDR3 loop spans 13 amino acids. CDR1 is ENHRY and CDR2 is SYGVKD in the germline V gene. In DNA, the CDR3 is TGTGCCATCAGCCGGGACAGTCTCTACGAGCAGTACTTC. It translates to CAISRDSLYEQYF.